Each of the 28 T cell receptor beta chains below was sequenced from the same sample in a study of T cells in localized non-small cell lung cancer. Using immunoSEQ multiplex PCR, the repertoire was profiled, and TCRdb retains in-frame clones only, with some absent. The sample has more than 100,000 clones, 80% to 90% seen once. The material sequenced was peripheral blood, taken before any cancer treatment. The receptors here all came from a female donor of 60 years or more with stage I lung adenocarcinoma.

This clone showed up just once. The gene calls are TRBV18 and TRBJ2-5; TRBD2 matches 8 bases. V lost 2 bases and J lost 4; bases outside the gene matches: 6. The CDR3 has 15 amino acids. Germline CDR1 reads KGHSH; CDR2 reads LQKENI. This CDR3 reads CASSPGLASPETQYF. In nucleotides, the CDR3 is TGTGCCAGCTCACCAGGACTAGCTTCTCCAGAGACCCAGTACTTC.

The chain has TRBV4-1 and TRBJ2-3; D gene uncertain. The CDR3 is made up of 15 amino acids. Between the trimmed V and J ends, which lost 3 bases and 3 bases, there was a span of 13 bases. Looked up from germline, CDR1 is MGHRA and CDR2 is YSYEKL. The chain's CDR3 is CASSQLARPTDTQYF. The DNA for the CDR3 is TGCGCCAGCAGCCAGCTGGCCCGGCCGACAGATACGCAGTATTTT.

The CDR3 sequence is CASSQGLARWEQYF. CDR3 in DNA: TGTGCCAGCAGTCAGGGACTAGCTAGATGGGAGCAGTACTTC. V and J are TRBV28 and TRBJ2-7; TRBD2 matches at 9 bases. With V trimmed by 5 bases and J by 7 bases, 9 bases remained unmatched. The CDR3 runs 14 residues. Germline CDR1 is MDHEN and CDR2 is SYDVKM. Combining the CDR3 with reference TRBV28 and TRBJ2-7 gives the whole variable domain DVKVTQSSRYLVKRTGEKVFLECVQDMDHENMFWYRQDPGLGLRLIYFSYDVKMKEKGDIPEGYSVSREKKERFSLILESASTNQTSMYLCASSQGLARWEQYFGPGTRLTVT.

CDR3: CASSLTLRDRVSYEQYF. Written as DNA, the CDR3 is TGTGCCAGCAGCTTAACCCTCCGGGACAGAGTCTCCTACGAGCAGTACTTC. The gene calls are TRBV7-8 and TRBJ2-7, with 7 bases identical to TRBD1. The trim removed 2 bases at V and 0 bases at J, leaving 10 bases unmatched. The CDR3 covers 17 residues. The germline V gene encodes CDR1 SGHVS and CDR2 FQNEAQ.

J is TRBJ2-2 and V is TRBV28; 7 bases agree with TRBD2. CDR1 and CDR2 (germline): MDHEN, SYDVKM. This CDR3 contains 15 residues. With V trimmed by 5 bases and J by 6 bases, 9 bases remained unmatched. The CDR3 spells CASSRGGRFAGELFF. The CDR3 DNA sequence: TGTGCCAGCAGTCGTGGCGGGAGATTCGCCGGGGAGCTGTTTTTT.

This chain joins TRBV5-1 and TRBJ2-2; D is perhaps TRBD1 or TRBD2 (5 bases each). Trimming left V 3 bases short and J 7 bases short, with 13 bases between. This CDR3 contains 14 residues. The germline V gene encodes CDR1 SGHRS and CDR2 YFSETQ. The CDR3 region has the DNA TGCGCCAGCAGCTCGCTGACTGGGGGCGGGGAGCTGTTTTTT. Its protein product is CASSSLTGGGELFF.

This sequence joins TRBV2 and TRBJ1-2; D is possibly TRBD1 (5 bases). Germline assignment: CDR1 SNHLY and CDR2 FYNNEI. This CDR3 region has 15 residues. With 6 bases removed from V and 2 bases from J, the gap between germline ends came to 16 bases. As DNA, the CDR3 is TGTGCCAGCAGAACACAGACAGAGACAAACTATGGCTACACCTTC. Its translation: CASRTQTETNYGYTF.

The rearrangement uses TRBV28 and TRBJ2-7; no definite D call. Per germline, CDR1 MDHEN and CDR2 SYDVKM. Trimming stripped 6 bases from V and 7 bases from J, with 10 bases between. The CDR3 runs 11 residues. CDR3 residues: CASSPFREQYF. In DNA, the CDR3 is TGTGCCAGCAGCCCCTTTAGGGAGCAGTACTTC. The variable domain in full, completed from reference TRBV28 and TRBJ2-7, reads DVKVTQSSRYLVKRTGEKVFLECVQDMDHENMFWYRQDPGLGLRLIYFSYDVKMKEKGDIPEGYSVSREKKERFSLILESASTNQTSMYLCASSPFREQYFGPGTRLTVT.

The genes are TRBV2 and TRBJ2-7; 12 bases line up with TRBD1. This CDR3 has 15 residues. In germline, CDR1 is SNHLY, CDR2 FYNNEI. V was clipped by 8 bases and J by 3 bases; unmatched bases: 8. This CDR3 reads CASPPGQGALYEQYF. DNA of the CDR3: TGTGCCAGCCCGCCGGGACAGGGGGCCCTCTACGAGCAGTACTTC. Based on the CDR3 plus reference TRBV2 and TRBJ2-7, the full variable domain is EPEVTQTPSHQVTQMGQEVILRCVPISNHLYFYWYRQILGQKVEFLVSFYNNEISEKSEIFDDQFSVERPDGSNFTLKIRSTKLEDSAMYFCASPPGQGALYEQYFGPGTRLTVT.

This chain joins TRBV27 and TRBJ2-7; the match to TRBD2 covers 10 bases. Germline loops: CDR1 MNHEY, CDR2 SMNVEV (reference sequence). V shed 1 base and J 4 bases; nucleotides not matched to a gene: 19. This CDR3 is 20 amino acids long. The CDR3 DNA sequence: TGTGCCAGCAGTTTATGGCCACAGGGTACCACTAGCGGGATGGGTTACGAGCAGTACTTC. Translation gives CASSLWPQGTTSGMGYEQYF.

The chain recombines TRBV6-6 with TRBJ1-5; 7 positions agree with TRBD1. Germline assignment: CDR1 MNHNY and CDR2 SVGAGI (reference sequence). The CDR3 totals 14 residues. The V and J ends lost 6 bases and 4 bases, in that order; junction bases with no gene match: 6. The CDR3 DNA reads TGTGCCAGCAGCCCAGACAGGGTGAATCAGCCCCAGCATTTT. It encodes CASSPDRVNQPQHF.

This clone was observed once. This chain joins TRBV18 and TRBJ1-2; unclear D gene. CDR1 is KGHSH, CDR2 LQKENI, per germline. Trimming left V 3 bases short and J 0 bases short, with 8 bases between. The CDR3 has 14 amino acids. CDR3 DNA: TGTGCCAGCTCACCTCTAGACCCTAACTATGGCTACACCTTC. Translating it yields CASSPLDPNYGYTF.

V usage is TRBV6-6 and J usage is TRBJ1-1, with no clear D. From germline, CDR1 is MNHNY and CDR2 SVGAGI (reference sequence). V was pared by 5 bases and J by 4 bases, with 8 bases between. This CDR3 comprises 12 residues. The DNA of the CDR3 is TGTGCCAGCAGTACGAAGGGCACTGAAGCTTTCTTT. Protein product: CASSTKGTEAFF.

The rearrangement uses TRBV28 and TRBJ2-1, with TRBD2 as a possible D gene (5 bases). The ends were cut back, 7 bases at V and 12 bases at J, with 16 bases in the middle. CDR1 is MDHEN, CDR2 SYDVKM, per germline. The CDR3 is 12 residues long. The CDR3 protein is CASTATRGTQFF. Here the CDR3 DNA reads TGTGCCAGCACCGCCACCCGGGGTACGCAGTTCTTC.

Here the CDR3 reads CASSLKETQYF. In DNA form, the CDR3 reads TGTGCCAGCAGCTTAAAAGAGACCCAGTACTTC. The chain links TRBV7-9 to TRBJ2-5, with D unclear. The CDR3 loop spans 11 amino acids. V was shortened by 2 bases and J by 3 bases, with 1 base between the two germline ends. The germline V gene encodes CDR1 SEHNR and CDR2 FQNEAQ (reference sequence).

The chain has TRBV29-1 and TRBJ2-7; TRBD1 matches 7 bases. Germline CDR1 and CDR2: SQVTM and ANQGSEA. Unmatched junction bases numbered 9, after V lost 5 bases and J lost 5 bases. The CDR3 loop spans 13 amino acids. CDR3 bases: TGCAGCGTTTATAAGGGGGCAAAGAACGAGCAGTACTTC. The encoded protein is CSVYKGAKNEQYF.

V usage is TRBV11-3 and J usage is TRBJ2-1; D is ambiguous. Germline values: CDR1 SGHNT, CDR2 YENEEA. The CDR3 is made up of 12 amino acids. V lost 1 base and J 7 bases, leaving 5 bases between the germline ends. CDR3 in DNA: TGTGCCAGCAGCTTAGGCGAAAATGAGCAGTTCTTC. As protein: CASSLGENEQFF.

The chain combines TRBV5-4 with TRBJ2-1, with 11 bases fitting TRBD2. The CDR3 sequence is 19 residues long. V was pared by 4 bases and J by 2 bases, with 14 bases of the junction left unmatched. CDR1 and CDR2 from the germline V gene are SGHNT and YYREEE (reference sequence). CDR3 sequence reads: CASSPKGRLAGSPYNEQFF. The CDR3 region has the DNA TGTGCCAGCAGCCCGAAGGGGCGACTAGCGGGAAGTCCCTACAATGAGCAGTTCTTC. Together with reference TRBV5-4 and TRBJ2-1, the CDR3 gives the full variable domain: ETGVTQSPTHLIKTRGQQVTLRCSSQSGHNTVSWYQQALGQGPQFIFQYYREEENGRGNFPPRFSGLQFPNYSSELNVNALELDDSALYLCASSPKGRLAGSPYNEQFFGPGTRLTVL.

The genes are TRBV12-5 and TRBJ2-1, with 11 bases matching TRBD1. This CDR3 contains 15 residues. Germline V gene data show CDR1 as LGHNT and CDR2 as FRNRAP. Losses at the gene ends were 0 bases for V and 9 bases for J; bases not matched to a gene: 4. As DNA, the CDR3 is TGTGCTAGTGGTTTGGTAGGACAGGGGGCCGGTGAGCAGTTCTTC. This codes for CASGLVGQGAGEQFF.

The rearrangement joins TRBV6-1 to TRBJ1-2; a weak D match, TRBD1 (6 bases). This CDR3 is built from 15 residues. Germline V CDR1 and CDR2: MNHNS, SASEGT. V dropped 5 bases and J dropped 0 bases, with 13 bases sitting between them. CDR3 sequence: CASSPDSYANYGYTF. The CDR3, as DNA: TGTGCCAGCAGTCCGGACAGCTACGCTAACTATGGCTACACCTTC.

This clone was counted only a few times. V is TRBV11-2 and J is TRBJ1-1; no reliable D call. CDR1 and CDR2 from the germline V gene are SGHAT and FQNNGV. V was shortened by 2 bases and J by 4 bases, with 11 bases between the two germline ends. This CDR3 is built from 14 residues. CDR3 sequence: CASSLPGRGTEAFF. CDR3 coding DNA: TGTGCCAGCAGCTTACCCGGACGGGGCACTGAAGCTTTCTTT. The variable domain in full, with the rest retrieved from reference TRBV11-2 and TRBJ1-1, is EAGVAQSPRYKIIEKRQSVAFWCNPISGHATLYWYQQILGQGPKLLIQFQNNGVVDDSQLPKDRFSAERLKGVDSTLKIQPAKLEDSAVYLCASSLPGRGTEAFFGQGTRLTVV.

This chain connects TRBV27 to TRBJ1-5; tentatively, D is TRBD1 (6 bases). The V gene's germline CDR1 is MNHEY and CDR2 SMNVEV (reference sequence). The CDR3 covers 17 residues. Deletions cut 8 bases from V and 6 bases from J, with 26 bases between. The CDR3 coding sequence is TGTGCCAGCCGGAGTGGAGGTTTACAGGGTGGTTCTCAGCCCCAGCATTTT. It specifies CASRSGGLQGGSQPQHF.

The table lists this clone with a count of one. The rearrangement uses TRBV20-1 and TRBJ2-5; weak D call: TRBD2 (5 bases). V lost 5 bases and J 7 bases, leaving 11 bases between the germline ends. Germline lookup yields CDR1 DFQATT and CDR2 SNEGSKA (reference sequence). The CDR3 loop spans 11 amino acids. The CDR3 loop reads CSAERAGTQYF. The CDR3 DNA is TGCAGTGCTGAGAGGGCTGGGACCCAGTACTTC.

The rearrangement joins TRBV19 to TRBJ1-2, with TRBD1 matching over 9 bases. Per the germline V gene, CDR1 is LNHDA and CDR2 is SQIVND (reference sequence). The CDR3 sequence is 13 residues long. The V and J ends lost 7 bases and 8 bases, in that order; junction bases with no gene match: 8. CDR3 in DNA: TGTGCCAGTAACGGGGGACAGGGCGGGGGCTACACCTTC. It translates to CASNGGQGGGYTF.

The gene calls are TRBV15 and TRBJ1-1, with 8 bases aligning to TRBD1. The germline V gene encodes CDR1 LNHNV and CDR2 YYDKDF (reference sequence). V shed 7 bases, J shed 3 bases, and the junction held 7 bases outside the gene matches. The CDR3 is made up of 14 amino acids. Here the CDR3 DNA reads TGTGCCACCACAGGGGACAGGACGTACACTGAAGCTTTCTTT. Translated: CATTGDRTYTEAFF.

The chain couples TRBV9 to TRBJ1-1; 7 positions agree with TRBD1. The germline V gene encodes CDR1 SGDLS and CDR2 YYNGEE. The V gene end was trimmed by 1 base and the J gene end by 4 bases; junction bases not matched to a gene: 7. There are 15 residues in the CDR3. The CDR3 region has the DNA TGTGCCAGCAGCGTATTGGTGCAGGGGGGCACTGAAGCTTTCTTT. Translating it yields CASSVLVQGGTEAFF.

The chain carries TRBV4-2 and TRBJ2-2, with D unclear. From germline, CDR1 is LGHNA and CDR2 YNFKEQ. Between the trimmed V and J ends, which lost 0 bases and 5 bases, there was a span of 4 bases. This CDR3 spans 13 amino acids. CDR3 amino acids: CASSQDRTGELFF. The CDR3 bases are TGTGCCAGCAGCCAAGACCGGACCGGGGAGCTGTTTTTT.

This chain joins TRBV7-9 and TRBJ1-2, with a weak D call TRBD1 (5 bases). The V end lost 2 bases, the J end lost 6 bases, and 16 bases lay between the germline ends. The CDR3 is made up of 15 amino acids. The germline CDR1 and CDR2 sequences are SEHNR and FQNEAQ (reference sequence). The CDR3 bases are TGTGCCAGCAGCTTATCCTCGCAGGGTGAGCATGGCTACACCTTC. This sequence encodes CASSLSSQGEHGYTF.